This T cell receptor beta chain stems from a study of molecular identifiers for immune sequencing clone quantification (dated by TCRdb to 2017 to 2018). Regarding the study in general: For a replicate experiment, RNA from 20,000 or 100,000 naive CD8 T cells was divided into five aliquots, and four of the five aliquots were sequenced. CD8 T cells were used in a methods study to benchmark molecular-identifier clustering-based TCR repertoire sequencing (MIDCIRS) and TCR RNA copy counting.

V drops 4 bases and J drops 6 bases, leaving 13 bases in between. CDR3 length: 14 amino acids, cysteine to phenylalanine. CDR3 DNA only is kept here, 42 bases in frame from base 1. The germline V gene supplies CDR1 MDHEN and CDR2 SYDVKM. Libraries were built with PCR. TCRdb lists the instrument as NextSeq 500. Bulk TCR libraries were generated as previously described, with the TCR primers listed in Table S5 used. Total RNA was purified with the Qiagen AllPrep DNA/RNA kit. Reads from multiple sequencing runs of the same library were pooled before analysis. Under the source paper's analysis protocol: Reads were retained only if their TCR constant sequence matched exactly, and those retained reads were trimmed to 150 nt and grouped according to their 12-nt molecular barcodes. Reads inside each barcode group were sub-clustered using a 15% Levenshtein threshold, and a quality-weighted consensus sequence was constructed for each RNA molecule. Non-functional sequences were filtered out, along with any lower-count sequence sitting one edit away from another sequence. Based on fitting two negative binomial distributions, any barcode sub-cluster with under 20% of the maximum read count was discarded. TCRdb reworked the public reads: Q25 trimming with fastp, MiXCR clone assembly, productive beta chains retained. Identical CDR3 proteins give one entry, which carries the most common genes and DNA. TCRdb's processing, not the authors', yielded these V and J calls. This sample holds hundreds of thousands of distinct CDR3 sequences; roughly 25% were observed only once. The ten biggest clones cover 0.7% to 0.95% of the sample.

Naive CD8 T cell libraries were made from about 20,000 to 1,000,000 sorted cells using 10%, 30% or 50% of purified RNA. Naive CD8 T cells, defined as CD8+CD4-CCR7+CD45RA+, were FACS-sorted into RLT Plus buffer on a BD FACSAria II. Detection sensitivity was tested by spiking Jurkat RNA equal to some 11 TCR copies' worth into samples containing roughly 17,000-1,000,000 naive CD8 T cells. CD8 T cells were enriched with RosetteSep CD8+ T Cell Enrichment Cocktail and Ficoll-Paque, followed by ACK red cell lysis. This clonotype was counted a few times. No cognate antigen has been identified for it. This may stem from a read error, because a much larger clone lies one nucleotide away. Points the paper makes about the study in general: The naive libraries included spiked-in Jurkat TCR RNA (about 11 copies' worth), and this RNA is not part of the donor repertoire. In CMV-specific effector cells, over 99% of molecules were held by clones above 20 RNA copies, whereas under 1% of molecules were held by such clones in naive cells. When barcode sub-clustering was not used, chimeric consensus sequences inflated TCR diversity, with chimeras reaching as high as 47%. Highly expanded clone sizes could be underestimated if identical TCR molecules share a barcode. Spiked-in Jurkat TCR RNA equivalent to a single cell was reported to be detectable even among 980,000 or so naive CD8 T cells. Modeling gave 3 to 3.5 recovered TCR RNA copies per cell versus around 10 by digital PCR, implying roughly 30% capture efficiency.

This receptor was obtained from a human donor in good health. Some libraries in this study had Jurkat cell RNA spiked in. The sample was naive CD8+ T cells from blood, with Jurkat cell RNA spiked in. The cell subset or site label of this sample denotes: FACS-sorted CD8+CD4-CCR7+CD45RA+ naive T cells. This sequence uses TRBV28 and TRBJ2-4, with a tentative D gene TRBD1 over 5 matching bases. The CDR3 corresponds to CASSSDRSINIQYF. The DNA reads as follows: TGTGCCAGCAGTTCCGACAGATCCATAAACATTCAGTACTTC.